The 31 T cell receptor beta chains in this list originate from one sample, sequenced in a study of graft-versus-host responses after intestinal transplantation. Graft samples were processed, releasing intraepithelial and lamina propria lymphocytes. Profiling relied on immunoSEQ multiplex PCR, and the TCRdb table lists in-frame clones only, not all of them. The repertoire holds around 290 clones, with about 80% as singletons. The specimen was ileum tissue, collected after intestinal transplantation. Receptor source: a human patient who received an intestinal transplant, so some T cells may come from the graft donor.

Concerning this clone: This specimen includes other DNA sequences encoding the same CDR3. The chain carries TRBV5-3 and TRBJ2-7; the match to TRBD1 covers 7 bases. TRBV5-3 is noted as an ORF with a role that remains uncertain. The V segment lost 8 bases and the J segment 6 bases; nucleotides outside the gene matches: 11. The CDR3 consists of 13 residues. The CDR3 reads CASSRTTGAEQYF. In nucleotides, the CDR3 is TGTGCCAGCAGCCGTACAACAGGGGCCGAGCAGTACTTC.

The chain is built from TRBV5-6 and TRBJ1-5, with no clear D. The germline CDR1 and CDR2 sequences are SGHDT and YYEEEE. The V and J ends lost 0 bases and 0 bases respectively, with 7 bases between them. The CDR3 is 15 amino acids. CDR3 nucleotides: TGTGCCAGCAGCTTGGGGAGTTTTAGCAATCAGCCCCAGCATTTT. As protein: CASSLGSFSNQPQHF.

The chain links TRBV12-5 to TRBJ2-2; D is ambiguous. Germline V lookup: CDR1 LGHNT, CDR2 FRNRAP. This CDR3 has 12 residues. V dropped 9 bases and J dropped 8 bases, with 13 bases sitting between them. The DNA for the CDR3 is TGTGCTAGGGGTGGATTGGGGGGGGAGCTGTTTTTT. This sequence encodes CARGGLGGELFF.

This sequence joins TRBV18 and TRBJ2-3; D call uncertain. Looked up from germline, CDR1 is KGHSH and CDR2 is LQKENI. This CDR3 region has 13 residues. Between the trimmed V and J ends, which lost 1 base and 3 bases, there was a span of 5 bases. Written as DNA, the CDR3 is TGTGCCAGCTCACCACAGGGAACAGATACGCAGTATTTT. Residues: CASSPQGTDTQYF.

CDR3 sequence: CASSSTGRRANEAFF. The DNA for the CDR3 is TGTGCCAGCAGCTCGACAGGGAGGAGAGCGAATGAAGCTTTCTTT. The V call is TRBV5-6, the J call TRBJ1-1; 7 nucleotides align to TRBD1. CDR1 is SGHDT, CDR2 YYEEEE, per germline. The CDR3 has 15 residues. V gave up 3 bases and J gave up 7 bases; unmatched junction bases: 12.

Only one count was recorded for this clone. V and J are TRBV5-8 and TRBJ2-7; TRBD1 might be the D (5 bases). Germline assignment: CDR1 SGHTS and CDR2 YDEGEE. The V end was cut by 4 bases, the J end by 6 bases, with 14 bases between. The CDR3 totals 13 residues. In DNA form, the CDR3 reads TGTGCCAGCAGCCGTACCACAGGTAGCGAGCAGTACTTC. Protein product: CASSRTTGSEQYF.

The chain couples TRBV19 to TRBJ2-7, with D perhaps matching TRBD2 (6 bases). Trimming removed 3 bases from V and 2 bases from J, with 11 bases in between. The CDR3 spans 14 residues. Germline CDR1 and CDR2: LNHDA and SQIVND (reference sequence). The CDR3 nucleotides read TGTGCCAGTAGTATCGGGAGCAAGCCCTACGAGCAGTACTTC. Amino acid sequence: CASSIGSKPYEQYF.

The CDR3 DNA reads TGTGCCAGCAGCTGGGACAGGGATCTCGGGGAGCAGTTCTTC. It specifies CASSWDRDLGEQFF. This chain links TRBV5-6 with TRBJ2-1; 9 nucleotides align to TRBD1. The V segment lost 3 bases and the J segment 10 bases; nucleotides outside the gene matches: 8. The CDR3 has 14 amino acids. Germline V CDR1 and CDR2: SGHDT, YYEEEE.

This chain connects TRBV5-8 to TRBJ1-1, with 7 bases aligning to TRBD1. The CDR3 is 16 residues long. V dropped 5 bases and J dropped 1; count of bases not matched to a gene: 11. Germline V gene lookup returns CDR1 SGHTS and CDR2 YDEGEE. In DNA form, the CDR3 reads TGTGCCAGCAGTTGGTGGACAGGTAATAAGAACACTGAAGCTTTCTTT. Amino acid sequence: CASSWWTGNKNTEAFF.

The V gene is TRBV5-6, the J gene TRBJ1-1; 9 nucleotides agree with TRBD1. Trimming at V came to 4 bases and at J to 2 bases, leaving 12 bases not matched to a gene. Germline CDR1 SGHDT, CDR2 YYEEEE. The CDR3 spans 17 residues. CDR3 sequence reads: CASSRGQGTGLNTEAFF. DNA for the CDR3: TGTGCCAGCAGCAGAGGACAGGGGACCGGTCTTAACACTGAAGCTTTCTTT.

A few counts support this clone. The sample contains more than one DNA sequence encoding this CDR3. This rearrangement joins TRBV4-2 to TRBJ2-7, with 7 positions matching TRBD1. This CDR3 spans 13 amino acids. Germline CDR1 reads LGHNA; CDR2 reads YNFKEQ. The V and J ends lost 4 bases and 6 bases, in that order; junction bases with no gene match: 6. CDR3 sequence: CASSRTTGAEQYF. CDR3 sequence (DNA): TGTGCCAGCAGCCGTACAACAGGGGCCGAGCAGTACTTC.

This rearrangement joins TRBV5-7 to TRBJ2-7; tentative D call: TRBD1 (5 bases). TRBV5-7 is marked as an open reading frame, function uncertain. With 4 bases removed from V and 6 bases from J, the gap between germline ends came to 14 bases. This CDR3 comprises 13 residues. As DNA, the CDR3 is TGTGCCAGCAGCCGTACCACAGGTAGCGAGCAGTACTTC. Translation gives CASSRTTGSEQYF.

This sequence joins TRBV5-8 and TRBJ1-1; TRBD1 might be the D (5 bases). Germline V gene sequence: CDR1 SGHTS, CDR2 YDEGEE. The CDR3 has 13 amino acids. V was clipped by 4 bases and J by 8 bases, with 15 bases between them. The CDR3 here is CASSRTTGAEAFF. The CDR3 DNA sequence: TGTGCCAGCAGCCGAACAACCGGGGCCGAAGCTTTCTTT.

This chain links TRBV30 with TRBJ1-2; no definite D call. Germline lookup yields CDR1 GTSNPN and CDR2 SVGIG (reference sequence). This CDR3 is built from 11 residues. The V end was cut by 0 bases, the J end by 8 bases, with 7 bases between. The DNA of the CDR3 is TGTGCCTGGAGTGTTTTTGGGGGCTACACCTTC. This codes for CAWSVFGGYTF. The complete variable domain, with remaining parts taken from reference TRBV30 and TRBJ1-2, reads SQTIHQWPATLVQPVGSPLSLECTVEGTSNPNLYWYRQAAGRGLQLLFYSVGIGQISSEVPQNLSASRPQDRQFILSSKKLLLSDSGFYLCAWSVFGGYTFGSGTRLTVV.

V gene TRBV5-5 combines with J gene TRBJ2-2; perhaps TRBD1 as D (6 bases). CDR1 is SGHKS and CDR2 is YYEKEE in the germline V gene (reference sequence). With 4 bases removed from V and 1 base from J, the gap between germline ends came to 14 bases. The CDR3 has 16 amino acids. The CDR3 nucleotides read TGTGCCAGCAGCCGGACACCAGGGGTGAACACCGGGGAGCTGTTTTTT. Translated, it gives CASSRTPGVNTGELFF.

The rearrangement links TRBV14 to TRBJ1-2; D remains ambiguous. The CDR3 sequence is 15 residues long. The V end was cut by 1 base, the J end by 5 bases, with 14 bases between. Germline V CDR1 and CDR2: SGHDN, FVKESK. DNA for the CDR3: TGTGCCAGCAGCCAAGCCCAAGCCGACATTTATGGCTACACCTTC. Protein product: CASSQAQADIYGYTF.

Here the CDR3 reads CASRDSVLHHSDNEQFF. CDR3 coding DNA: TGTGCCAGCAGGGACTCCGTGCTACACCATTCCGACAATGAGCAGTTCTTC. V usage is TRBV21-1 and J usage is TRBJ2-1; whether TRBD2, the table's D call, matches the DNA was not checked. TRBV21-1 is a recognized pseudogene. CDR3 length: 17 residues.

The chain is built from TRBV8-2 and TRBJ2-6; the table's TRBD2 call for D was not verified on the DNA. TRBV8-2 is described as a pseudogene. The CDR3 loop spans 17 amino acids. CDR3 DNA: TGTGGCAGGAAGCGTAAGATAACACAAAGTCGGGCCAACGTCCTGACTTTC. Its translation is CGRKRKITQSRANVLTF.

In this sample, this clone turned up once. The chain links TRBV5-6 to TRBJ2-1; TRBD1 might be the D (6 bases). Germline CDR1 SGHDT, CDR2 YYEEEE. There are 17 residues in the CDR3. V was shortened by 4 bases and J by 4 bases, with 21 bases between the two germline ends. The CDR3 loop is CASSPWTAPRFYNEQFF. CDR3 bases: TGTGCCAGCAGCCCCTGGACAGCCCCAAGATTTTACAATGAGCAGTTCTTC.

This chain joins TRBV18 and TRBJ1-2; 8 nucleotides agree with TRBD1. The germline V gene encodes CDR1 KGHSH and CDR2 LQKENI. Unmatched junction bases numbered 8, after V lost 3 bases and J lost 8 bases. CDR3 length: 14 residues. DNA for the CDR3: TGTGCCAGCTCACCCCCGGGGGACAGGTTCGGCTACACCTTC. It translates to CASSPPGDRFGYTF.

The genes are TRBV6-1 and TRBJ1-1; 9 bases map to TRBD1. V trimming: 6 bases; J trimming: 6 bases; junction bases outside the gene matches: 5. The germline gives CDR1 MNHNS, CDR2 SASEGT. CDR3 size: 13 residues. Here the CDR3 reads CASRRGTGPEAFF. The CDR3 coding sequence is TGTGCCAGCAGGAGGGGGACAGGGCCTGAAGCTTTCTTT.

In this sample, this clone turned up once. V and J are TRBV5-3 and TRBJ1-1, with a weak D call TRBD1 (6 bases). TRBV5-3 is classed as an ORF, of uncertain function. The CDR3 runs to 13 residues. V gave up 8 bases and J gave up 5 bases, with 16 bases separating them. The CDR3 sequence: CASSRTVGTEAFF. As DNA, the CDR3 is TGTGCCAGCAGTCGGACAGTAGGAACTGAAGCTTTCTTT.

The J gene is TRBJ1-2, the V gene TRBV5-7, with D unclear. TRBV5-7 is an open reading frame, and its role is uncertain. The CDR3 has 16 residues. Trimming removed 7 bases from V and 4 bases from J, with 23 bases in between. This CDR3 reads CASLSHISRKTYGYTF. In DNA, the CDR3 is TGTGCCAGCCTGAGTCATATCTCGCGAAAGACCTATGGCTACACCTTC.

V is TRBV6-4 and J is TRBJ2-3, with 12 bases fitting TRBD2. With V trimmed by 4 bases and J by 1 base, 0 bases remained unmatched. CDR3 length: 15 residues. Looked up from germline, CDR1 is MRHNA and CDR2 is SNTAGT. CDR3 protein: CASSGTSGGTDTQYF. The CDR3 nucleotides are TGTGCCAGCAGTGGGACTAGCGGGGGCACAGATACGCAGTATTTT.

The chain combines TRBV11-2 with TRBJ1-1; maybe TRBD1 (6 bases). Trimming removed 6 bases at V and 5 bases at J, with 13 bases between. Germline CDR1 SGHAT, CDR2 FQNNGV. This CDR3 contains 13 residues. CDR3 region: CASSRTVGTEAFF. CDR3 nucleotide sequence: TGTGCCAGCAGTCGGACAGTAGGAACTGAAGCTTTCTTT.

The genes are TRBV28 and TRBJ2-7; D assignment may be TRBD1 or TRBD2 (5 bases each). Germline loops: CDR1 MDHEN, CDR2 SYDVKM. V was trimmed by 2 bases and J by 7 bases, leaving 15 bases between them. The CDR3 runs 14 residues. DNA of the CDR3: TGTGCCAGCAGTTTAAGGGAAAGTGGGGGTGAGCAGTACTTC. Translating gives CASSLRESGGEQYF.

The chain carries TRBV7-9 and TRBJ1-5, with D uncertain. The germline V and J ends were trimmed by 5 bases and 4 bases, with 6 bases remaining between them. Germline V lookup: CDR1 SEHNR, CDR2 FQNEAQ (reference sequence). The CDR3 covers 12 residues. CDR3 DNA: TGTGCCAGCAGCCCGGGGAATCAGCCCCAGCATTTT. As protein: CASSPGNQPQHF.

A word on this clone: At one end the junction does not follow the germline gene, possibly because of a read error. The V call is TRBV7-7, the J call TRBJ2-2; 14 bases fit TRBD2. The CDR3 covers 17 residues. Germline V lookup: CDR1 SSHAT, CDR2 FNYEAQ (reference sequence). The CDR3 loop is CASSSGLAGANTGELFF. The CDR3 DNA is TGTGCTAGCAGCTCGGGACTAGCGGGAGCAAACACCGGGGAGCTGTTTTTT. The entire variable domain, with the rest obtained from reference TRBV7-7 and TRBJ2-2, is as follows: GAGVSQSPRYKVTKRGQDVTLRCDPISSHATLYWYQQALGQGPEFLTYFNYEAQPDKSGLPSDRFSAERPEGSISTLTIQRTEQRDSAMYRCASSSGLAGANTGELFFGEGSRLTVL.

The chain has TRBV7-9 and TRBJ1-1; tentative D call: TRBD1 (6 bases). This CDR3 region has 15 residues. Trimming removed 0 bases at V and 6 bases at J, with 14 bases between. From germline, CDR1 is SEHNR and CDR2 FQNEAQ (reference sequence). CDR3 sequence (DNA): TGTGCCAGCAGCTTAGCGGGGCGGGGGGCCGCTGAAGCTTTCTTT. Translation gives CASSLAGRGAAEAFF.

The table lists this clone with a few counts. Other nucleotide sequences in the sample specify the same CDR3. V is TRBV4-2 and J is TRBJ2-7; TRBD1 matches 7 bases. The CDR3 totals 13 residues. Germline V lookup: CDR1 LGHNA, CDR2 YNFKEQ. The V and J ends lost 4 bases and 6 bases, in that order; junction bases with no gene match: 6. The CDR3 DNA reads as TGTGCCAGCAGCCGAACTACAGGGGCCGAGCAGTACTTC. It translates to CASSRTTGAEQYF.

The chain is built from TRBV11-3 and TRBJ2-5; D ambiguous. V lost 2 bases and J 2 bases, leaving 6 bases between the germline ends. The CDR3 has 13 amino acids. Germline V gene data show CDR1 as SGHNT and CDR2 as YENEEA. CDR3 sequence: CASSLRPQETQYF. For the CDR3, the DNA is TGTGCCAGCAGCTTAAGGCCTCAAGAGACCCAGTACTTC. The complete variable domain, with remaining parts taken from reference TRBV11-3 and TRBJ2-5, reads EAGVVQSPRYKIIEKKQPVAFWCNPISGHNTLYWYLQNLGQGPELLIRYENEEAVDDSQLPKDRFSAERLKGVDSTLKIQPAELGDSAVYLCASSLRPQETQYFGPGTRLLVL.